The T cell receptor (beta chain) under discussion was sequenced for a study of shared clonotypes between healthy human individuals. General study points: Clonotype sharing among donors, it was expected, would be affected by sequencing depth.

CDR3 length: 12 amino acids. Trimming took off 7 bases at V and 6 bases at J, with 10 bases between the two ends. CDR1 is SNHLY and CDR2 is FYNNEI in the germline V gene. This clone has just a few counts. The antigen remains undetermined. Assay used: immunoSEQ multiplex PCR; TCRdb lists only in-frame clones, some missing. Of about 480,000 clones listed, about 75% are singletons. The sample was PBMCs. This rearrangement joins TRBV2 to TRBJ2-4; D may be TRBD1 (6 bases). The sequence derives from a woman in her 40s in good health. Some clones in this sample may be carry-over from other donors' samples. The CDR3 loop is CASKGDGNIQYF. CDR3 nucleotide sequence: TGTGCCAGCAAGGGGGATGGAAACATTCAGTACTTC.